The clone carrying this T cell receptor (beta chain) was counted a few times. Its antigen is unknown. This sample stems from a study of spatial heterogeneity in lung cancer. Turning to the study itself: Beta-chain sequences consistently outnumbered alpha-chain sequences in detection.

Time point defined: sample taken at primary tumor resection. The authors sequenced whole RNA from tumor, nontumor lung or frozen PBMC without sorting. Germline V lookup: CDR1 SNHLY, CDR2 FYNNEI. The CDR3 has 13 amino acids. The V end lost 4 bases, the J end lost 4 bases, and 8 bases lay between the germline ends. TCRdb itself ran the 5' RACE reads through MiXCR, one entry per CDR3 protein. The data contain some 100,000 distinct CDR3 sequences, around 12% of them singletons. Study-wide points: The appearance of ubiquitous expanded tumor TCRs in blood was greater at resection than follow-up.

Sequences were derived from PBMCs, sampled at surgery. This sequence originates from a male donor with early-stage non-small cell lung cancer. This sequence joins TRBV2 and TRBJ2-1, with D tentatively TRBD1 (6 bases). The CDR3 sequence: CASSVTGYNEQFF. For the CDR3, the DNA is TGTGCCAGCAGTGTTACAGGGTACAATGAGCAGTTCTTC.